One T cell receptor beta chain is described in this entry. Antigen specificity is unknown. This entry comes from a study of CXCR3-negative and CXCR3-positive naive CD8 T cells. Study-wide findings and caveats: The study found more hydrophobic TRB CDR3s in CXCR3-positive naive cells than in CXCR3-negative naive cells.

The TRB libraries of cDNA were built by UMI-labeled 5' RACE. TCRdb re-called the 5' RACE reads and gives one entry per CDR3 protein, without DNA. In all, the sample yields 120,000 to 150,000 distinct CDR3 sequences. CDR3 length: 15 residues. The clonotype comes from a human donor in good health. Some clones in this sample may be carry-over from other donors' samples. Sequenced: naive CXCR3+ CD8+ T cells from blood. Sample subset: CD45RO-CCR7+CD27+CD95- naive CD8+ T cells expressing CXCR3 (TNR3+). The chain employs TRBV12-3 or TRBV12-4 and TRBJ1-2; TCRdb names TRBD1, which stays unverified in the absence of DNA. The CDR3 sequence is CASSSPLTGDYGYTF.